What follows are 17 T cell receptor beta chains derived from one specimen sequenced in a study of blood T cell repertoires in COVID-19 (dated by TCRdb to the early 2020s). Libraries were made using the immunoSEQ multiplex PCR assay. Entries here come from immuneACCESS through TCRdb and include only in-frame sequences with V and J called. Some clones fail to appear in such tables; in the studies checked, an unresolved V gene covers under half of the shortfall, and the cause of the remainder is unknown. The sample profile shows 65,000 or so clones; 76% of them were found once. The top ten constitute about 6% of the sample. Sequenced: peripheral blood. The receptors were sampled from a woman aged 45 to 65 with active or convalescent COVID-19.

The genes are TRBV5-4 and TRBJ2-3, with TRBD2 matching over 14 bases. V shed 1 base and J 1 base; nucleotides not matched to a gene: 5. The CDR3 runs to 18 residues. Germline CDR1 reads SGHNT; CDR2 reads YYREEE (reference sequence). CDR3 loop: CASSLRLAGGPGTDTQYF. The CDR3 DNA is TGTGCCAGCAGCTTGAGACTAGCGGGAGGGCCGGGCACAGATACGCAGTATTTT.

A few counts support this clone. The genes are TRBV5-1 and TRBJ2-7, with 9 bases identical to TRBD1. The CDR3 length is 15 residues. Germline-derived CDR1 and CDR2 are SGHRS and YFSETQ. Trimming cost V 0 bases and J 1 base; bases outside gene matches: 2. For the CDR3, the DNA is TGCGCCAGCAGCTTGGACGGGACAGGGTCCTACGAGCAGTACTTC. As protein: CASSLDGTGSYEQYF.

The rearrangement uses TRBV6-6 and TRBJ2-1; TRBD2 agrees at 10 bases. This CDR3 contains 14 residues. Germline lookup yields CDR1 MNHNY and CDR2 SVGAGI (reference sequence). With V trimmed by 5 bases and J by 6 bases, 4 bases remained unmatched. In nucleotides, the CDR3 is TGTGCCAGCAGTCTAGCGGGAGTAGGCAATGAGCAGTTCTTC. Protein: CASSLAGVGNEQFF.

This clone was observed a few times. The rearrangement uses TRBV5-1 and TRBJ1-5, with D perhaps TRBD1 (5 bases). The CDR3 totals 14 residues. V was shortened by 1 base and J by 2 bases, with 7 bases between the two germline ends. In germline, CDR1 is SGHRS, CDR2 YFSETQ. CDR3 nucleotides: TGCGCCAGCAGCTTGAAAGGGGGCAATCAGCCCCAGCATTTT. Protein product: CASSLKGGNQPQHF.

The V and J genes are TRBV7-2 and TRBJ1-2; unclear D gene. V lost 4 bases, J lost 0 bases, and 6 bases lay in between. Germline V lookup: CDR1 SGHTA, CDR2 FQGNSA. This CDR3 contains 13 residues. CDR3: CASSSSANYGYTF. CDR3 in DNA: TGTGCCAGCAGCTCCTCAGCTAACTATGGCTACACCTTC.

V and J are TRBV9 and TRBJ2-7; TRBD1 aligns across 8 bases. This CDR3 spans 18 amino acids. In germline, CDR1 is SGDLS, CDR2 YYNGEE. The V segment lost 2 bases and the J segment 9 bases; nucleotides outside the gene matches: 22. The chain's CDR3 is CASSVGRGRYWWLEGQYF. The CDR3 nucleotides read TGTGCCAGCAGCGTCGGCAGGGGGCGATATTGGTGGTTAGAGGGGCAGTACTTC.

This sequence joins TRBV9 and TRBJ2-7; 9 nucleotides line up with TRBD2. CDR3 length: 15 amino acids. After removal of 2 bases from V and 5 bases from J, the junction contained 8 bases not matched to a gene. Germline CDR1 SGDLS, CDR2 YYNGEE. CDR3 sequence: CASSVHSGSADEQYF. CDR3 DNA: TGTGCCAGCAGCGTCCATAGCGGGAGTGCGGACGAGCAGTACTTC.

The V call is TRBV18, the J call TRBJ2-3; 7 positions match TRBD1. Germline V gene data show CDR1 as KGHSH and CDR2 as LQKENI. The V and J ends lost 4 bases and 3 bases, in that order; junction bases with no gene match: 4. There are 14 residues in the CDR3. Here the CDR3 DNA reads TGTGCCAGCTCACAACAGGGGTCGACAGATACGCAGTATTTT. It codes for CASSQQGSTDTQYF. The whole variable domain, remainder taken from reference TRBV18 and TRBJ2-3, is NAGVMQNPRHLVRRRGQEARLRCSPMKGHSHVYWYRQLPEEGLKFMVYLQKENIIDESGMPKERFSAEFPKEGPSILRIQQVVRGDSAAYFCASSQQGSTDTQYFGPGTRLTVL.

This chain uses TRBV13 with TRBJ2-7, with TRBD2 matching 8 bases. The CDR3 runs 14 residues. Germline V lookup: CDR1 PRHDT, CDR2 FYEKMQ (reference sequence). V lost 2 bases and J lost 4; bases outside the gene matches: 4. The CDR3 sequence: CASSLNGRAYEQYF. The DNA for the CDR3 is TGTGCCAGCAGCTTAAACGGGAGGGCGTACGAGCAGTACTTC.

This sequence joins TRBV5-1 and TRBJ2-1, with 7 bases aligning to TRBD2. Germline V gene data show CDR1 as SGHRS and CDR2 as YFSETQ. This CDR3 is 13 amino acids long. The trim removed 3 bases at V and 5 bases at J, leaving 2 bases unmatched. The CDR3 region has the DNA TGCGCCAGCAGCTGGGGGGGAGACAATGAGCAGTTCTTC. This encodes CASSWGGDNEQFF.

The CDR3 region has the DNA TGTGCCAGTACCAGGACTAGCGGGAGCTCCTACGAGCAGTACTTC. This translates into CASTRTSGSSYEQYF. The chain is built from TRBV19 and TRBJ2-7, with TRBD2 identical over 13 bases. This CDR3 comprises 15 residues. Germline CDR1 and CDR2: LNHDA and SQIVND (reference sequence). The junction had 3 bases not matched to a gene; V was cut back by 7 bases and J by 0 bases.

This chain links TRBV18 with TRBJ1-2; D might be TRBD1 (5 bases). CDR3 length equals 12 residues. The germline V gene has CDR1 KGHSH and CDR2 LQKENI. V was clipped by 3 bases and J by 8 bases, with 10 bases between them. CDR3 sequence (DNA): TGTGCCAGCTCACCGGGGGGGAGCGGCTACACCTTC. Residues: CASSPGGSGYTF.

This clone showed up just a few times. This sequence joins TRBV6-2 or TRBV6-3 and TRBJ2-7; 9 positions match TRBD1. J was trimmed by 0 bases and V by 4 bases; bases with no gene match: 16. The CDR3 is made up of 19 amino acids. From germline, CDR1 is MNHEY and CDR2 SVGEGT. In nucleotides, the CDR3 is TGTGCCAGCAGTTCCGCTTCTGGGACAGGGATAAAAAGCTCCTACGAGCAGTACTTC. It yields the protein CASSSASGTGIKSSYEQYF.

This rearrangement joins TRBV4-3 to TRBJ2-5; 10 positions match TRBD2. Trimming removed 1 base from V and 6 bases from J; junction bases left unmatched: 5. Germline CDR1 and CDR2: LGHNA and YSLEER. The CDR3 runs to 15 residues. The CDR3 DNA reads TGCGCCAGCAGCCAAGCTAGCGGGAGCTGGAAGACCCAGTACTTC. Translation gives CASSQASGSWKTQYF.

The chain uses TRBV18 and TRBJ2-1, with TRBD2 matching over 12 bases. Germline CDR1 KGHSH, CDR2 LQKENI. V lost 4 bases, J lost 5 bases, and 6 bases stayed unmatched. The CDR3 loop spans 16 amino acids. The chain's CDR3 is CASSLLLAGGHNEQFF. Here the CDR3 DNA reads TGTGCCAGCTCACTCCTACTAGCGGGAGGACACAATGAGCAGTTCTTC.

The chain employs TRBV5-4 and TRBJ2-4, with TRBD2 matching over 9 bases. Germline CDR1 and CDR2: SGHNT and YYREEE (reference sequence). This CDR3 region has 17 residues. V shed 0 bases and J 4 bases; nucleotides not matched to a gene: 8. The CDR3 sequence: CASSLGGSGSSKNIQYF. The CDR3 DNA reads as TGTGCCAGCAGCTTGGGGGGTAGCGGGAGTTCAAAAAACATTCAGTACTTC.

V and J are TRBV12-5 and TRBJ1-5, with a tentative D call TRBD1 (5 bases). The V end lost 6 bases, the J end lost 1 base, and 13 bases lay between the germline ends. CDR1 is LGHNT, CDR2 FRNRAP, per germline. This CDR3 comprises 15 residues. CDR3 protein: CASGPGTLSNQPQHF. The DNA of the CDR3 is TGTGCTAGTGGGCCCGGGACTTTAAGCAATCAGCCCCAGCATTTT.